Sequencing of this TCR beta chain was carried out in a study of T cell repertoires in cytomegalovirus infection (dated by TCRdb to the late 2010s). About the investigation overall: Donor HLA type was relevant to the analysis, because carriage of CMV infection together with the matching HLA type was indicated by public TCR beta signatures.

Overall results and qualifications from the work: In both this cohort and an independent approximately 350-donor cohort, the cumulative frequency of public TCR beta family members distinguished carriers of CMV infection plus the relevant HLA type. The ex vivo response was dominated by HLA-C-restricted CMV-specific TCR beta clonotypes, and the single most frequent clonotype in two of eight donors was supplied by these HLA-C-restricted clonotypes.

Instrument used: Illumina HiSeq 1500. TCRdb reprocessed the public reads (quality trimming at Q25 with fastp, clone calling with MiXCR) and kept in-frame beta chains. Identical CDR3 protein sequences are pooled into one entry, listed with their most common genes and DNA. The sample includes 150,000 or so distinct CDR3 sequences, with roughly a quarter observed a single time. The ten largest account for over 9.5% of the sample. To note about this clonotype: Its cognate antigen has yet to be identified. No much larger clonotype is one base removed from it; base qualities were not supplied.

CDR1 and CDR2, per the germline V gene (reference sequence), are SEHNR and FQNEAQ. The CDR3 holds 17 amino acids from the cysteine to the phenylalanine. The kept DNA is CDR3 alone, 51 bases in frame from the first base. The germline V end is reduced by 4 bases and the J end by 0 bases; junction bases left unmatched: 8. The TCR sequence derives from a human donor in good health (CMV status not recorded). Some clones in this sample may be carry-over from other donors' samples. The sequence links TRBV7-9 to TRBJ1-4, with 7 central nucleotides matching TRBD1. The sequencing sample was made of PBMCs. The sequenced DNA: TGTGCCAGCAGCTGGGGACAGAGACGTGCAACTAATGAAAAACTGTTTTTT. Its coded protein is CASSWGQRRATNEKLFF.